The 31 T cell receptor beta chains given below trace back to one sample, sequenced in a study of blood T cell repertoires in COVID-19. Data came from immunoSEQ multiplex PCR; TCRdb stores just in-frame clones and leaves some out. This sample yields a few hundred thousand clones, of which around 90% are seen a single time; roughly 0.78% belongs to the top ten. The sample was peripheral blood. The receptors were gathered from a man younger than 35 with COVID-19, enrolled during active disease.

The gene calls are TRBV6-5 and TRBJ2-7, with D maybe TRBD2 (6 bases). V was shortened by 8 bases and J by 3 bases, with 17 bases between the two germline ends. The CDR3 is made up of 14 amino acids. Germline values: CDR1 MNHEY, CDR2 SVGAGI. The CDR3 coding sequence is TGTGCCAGCGTTGATACGGGGGTATTCTACGAGCAGTACTTC. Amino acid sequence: CASVDTGVFYEQYF.

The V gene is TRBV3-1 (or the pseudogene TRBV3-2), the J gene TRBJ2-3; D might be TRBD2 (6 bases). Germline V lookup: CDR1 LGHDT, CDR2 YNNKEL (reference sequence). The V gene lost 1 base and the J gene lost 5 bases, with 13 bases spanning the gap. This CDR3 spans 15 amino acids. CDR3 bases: TGTGCCAGCAGCCAAGTGGGCGGGATCTTAGATACGCAGTATTTT. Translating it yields CASSQVGGILDTQYF.

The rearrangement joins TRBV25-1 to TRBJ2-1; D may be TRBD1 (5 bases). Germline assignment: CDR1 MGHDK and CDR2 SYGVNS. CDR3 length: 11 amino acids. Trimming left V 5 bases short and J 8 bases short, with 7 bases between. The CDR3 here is CASSLRDEQFF. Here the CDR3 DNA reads TGTGCCAGCAGTCTCAGGGATGAGCAGTTCTTC.

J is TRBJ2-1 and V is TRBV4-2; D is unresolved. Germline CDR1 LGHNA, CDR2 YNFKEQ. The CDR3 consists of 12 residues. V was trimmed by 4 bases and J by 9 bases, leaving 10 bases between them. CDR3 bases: TGTGCCAGCAGCCCTACCAACGGTGAGCAGTTCTTC. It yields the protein CASSPTNGEQFF.

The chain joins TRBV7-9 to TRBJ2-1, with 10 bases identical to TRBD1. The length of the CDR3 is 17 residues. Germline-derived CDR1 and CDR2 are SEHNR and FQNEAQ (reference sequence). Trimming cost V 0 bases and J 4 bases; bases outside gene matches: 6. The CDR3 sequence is CASSLASGTGVYNEQFF. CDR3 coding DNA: TGTGCCAGCAGCTTAGCGTCCGGGACAGGGGTATACAATGAGCAGTTCTTC.

CDR3 in amino acids: CASKRGTSGGEETQYF. The CDR3 region has the DNA TGTGCCAGCAAAAGAGGGACTAGCGGGGGGGAAGAGACCCAGTACTTC. The rearrangement links TRBV7-9 to TRBJ2-5, with 16 positions matching TRBD2. The trim removed 7 bases at V and 3 bases at J, leaving 5 bases unmatched. Per the germline V gene, CDR1 is SEHNR and CDR2 is FQNEAQ (reference sequence). This CDR3 is built from 16 residues.

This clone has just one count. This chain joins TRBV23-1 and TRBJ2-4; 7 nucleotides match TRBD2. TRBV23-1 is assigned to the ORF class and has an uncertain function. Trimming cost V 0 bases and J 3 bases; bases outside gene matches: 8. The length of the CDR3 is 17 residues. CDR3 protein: CASSQSRRAGVKNIQYF. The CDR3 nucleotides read TGCGCCAGCAGTCAATCAAGGAGGGCGGGGGTCAAAAACATTCAGTACTTC.

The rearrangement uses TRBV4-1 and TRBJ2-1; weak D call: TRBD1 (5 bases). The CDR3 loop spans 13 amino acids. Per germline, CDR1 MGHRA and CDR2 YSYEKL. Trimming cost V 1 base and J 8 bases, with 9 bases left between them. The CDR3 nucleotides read TGCGCCAGCAGCCAAGGACAGATGCATGAGCAGTTCTTC. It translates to CASSQGQMHEQFF.

DNA of the CDR3: TGCGCCAGCAGCTTGAGCGGGGGCGAGACCCAGTACTTC. Its protein is CASSLSGGETQYF. The chain joins TRBV5-1 to TRBJ2-5, with 8 nucleotides matching TRBD2. Losses at the gene ends were 1 base for V and 5 bases for J; bases not matched to a gene: 1. The germline gives CDR1 SGHRS, CDR2 YFSETQ. This CDR3 contains 13 residues.

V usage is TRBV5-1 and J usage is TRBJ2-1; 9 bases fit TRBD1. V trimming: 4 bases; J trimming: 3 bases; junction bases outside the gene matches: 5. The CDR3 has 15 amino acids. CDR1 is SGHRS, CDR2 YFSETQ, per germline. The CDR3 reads CASSPRTGDYNEQFF. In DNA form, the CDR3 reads TGCGCCAGCAGCCCCCGGACAGGGGACTACAATGAGCAGTTCTTC.

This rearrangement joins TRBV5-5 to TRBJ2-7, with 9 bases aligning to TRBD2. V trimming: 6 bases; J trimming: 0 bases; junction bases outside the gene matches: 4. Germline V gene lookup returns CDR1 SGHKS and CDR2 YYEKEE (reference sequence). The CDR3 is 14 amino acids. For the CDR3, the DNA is TGTGCCAGCACCGTAGCGGGGGACTCCTACGAGCAGTACTTC. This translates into CASTVAGDSYEQYF.

CDR3 loop: CASSTRTGEADTQYF. CDR3 coding DNA: TGTGCCAGCAGTACCCGGACAGGGGAGGCAGATACGCAGTATTTT. This chain joins TRBV6-5 and TRBJ2-3; 9 bases agree with TRBD1. The CDR3 contains 15 residues. Germline CDR1 MNHEY, CDR2 SVGAGI. The V and J ends lost 5 bases and 4 bases, in that order; junction bases with no gene match: 7.

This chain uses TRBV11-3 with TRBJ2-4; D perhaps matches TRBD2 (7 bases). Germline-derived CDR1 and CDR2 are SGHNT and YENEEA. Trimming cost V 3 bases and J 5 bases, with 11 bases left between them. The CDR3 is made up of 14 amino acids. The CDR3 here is CASSLGGPENIQYF. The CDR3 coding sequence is TGTGCCAGCAGCTTGGGGGGGCCCGAAAACATTCAGTACTTC.

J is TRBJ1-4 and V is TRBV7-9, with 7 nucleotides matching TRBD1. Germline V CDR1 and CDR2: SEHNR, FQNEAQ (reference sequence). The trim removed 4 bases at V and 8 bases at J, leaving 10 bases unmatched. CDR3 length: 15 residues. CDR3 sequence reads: CASSWVGQVGEKLFF. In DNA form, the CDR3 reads TGTGCCAGCAGCTGGGTAGGACAGGTGGGGGAAAAACTGTTTTTT.

The CDR3 reads CASSPLQPYSNQPQHF. CDR3 DNA sequence: TGTGCCAGCAGTCCATTACAGCCCTATAGCAATCAGCCCCAGCATTTT. The V gene is TRBV27, the J gene TRBJ1-5; unclear D gene. The germline V and J ends were trimmed by 5 bases and 0 bases, with 14 bases remaining between them. The CDR3 is 16 amino acids. The germline CDR1 and CDR2 sequences are MNHEY and SMNVEV (reference sequence).

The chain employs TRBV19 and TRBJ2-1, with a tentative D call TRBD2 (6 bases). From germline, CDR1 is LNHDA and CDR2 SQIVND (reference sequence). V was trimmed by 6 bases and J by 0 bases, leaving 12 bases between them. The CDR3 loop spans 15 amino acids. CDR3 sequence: CASRLAVSSYNEQFF. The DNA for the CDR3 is TGTGCCAGTAGATTAGCGGTTAGCTCCTACAATGAGCAGTTCTTC.

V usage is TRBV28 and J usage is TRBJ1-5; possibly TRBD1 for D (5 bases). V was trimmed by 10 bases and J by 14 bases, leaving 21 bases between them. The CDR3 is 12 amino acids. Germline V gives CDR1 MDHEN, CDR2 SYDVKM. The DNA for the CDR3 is TGTGCCACCTCTCAAAATTGGGGCCCAGAGCATTTT. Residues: CATSQNWGPEHF.

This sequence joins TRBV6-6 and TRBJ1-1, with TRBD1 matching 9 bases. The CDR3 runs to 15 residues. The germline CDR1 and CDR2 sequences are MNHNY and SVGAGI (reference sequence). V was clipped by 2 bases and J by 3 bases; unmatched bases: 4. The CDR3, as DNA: TGTGCCAGCAGTTACCGGACAGGGGTGTACACTGAAGCTTTCTTT. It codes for CASSYRTGVYTEAFF.

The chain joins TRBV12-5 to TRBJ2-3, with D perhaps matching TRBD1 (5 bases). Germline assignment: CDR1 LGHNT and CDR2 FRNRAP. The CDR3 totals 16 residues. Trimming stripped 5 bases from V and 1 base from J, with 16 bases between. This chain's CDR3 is CASGKAVDSRTDTQYF. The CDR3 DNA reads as TGTGCTAGTGGTAAGGCGGTAGACAGTCGCACAGATACGCAGTATTTT.

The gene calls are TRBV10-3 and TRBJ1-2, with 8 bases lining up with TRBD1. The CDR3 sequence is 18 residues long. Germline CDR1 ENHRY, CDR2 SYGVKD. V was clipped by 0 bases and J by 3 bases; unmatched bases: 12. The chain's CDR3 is CAISESPPGRGQYYGYTF. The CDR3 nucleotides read TGTGCCATCAGTGAGTCCCCCCCGGGCAGGGGGCAGTACTATGGCTACACCTTC.

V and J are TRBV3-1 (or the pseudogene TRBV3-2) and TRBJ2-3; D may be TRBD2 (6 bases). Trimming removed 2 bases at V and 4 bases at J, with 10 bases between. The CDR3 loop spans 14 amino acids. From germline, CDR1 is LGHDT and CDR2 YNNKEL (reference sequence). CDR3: CASSQTTGADTQYF. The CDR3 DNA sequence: TGTGCCAGCAGCCAAACCACGGGGGCAGATACGCAGTATTTT.

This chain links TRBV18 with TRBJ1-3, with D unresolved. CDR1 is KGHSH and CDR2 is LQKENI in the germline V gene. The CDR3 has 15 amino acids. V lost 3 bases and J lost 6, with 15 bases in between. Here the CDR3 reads CASSPPGGGENTIYF. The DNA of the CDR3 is TGTGCCAGCTCACCTCCCGGTGGCGGGGAAAACACCATATATTTT.

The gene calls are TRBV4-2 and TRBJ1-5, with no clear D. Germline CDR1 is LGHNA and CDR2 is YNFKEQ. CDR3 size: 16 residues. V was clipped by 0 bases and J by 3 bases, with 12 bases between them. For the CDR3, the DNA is TGTGCCAGCAGCCAAGATCGGAGCGGATCCAATCAGCCCCAGCATTTT. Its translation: CASSQDRSGSNQPQHF.

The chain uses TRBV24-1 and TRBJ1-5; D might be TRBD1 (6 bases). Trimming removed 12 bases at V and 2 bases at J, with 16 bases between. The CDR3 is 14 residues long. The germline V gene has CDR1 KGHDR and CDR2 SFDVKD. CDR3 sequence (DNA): TGTGCCCAGGACCAGGGGCCTCGCAATCAGCCCCAGCATTTT. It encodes CAQDQGPRNQPQHF.

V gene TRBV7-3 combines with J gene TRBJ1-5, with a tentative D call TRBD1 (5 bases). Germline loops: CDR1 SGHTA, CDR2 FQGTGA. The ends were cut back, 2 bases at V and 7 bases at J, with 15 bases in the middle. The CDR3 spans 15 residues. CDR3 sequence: CASSLGLGARQPQHF. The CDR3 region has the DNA TGTGCCAGCAGCTTAGGTTTAGGGGCACGGCAGCCCCAGCATTTT.

CDR3 bases: TGTGCTAGTGGGCGACTAGCGGGAGGGTCGGGGGATGAGCAGTTCTTC. Protein sequence: CASGRLAGGSGDEQFF. The rearrangement joins TRBV12-5 to TRBJ2-1, with TRBD2 matching over 14 bases. The J segment lost 8 bases and the V segment lost 6 bases, leaving 9 bases of the junction unmatched. CDR1 and CDR2 from the germline V gene are LGHNT and FRNRAP. The CDR3 length is 16 residues.

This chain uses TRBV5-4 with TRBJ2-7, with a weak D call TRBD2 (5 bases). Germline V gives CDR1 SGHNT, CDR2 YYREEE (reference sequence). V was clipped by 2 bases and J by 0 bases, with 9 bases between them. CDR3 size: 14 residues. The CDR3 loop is CASSFGSVSYEQYF. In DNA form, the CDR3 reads TGTGCCAGCAGCTTTGGGAGTGTCTCCTACGAGCAGTACTTC.

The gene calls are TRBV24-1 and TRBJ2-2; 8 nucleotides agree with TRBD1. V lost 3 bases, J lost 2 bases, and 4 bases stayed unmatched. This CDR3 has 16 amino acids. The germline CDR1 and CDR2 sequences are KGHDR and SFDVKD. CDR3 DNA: TGTGCCACCAGTGATCCCGACAGGGGAAACACCGGGGAGCTGTTTTTT. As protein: CATSDPDRGNTGELFF.

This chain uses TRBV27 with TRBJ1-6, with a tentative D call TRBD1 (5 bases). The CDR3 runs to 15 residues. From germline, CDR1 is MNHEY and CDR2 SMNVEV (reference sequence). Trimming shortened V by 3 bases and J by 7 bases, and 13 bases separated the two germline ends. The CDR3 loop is CASSLWGVENSPLHF. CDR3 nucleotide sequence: TGTGCCAGCAGTTTGTGGGGGGTTGAAAATTCACCCCTCCACTTT.

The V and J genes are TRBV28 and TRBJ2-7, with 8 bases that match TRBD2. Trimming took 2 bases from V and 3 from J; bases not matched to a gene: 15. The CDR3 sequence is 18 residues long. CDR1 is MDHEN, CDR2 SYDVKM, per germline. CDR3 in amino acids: CASSLIELRREAGYEQYF. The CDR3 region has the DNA TGTGCCAGCAGTTTAATCGAGCTTCGGCGGGAGGCGGGCTACGAGCAGTACTTC.

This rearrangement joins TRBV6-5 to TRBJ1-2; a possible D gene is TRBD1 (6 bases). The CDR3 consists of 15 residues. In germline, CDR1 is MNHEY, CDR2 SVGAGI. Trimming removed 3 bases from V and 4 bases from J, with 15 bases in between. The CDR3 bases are TGTGCCAGCAGTTATGTTCAGGGGTCGGCCTATGGCTACACCTTC. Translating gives CASSYVQGSAYGYTF.